The 21 T cell receptor beta chains presented below share a single source sample, sequenced in a study of T cells in Graves' hyperthyroidism and ophthalmopathy. There were TCR beta CDR3 regions amplified from RNA transcripts. Primed by the HTBI set, a first-round RT-PCR was run on the TCR CDR3. TCRdb fed the multiplex PCR reads into MiXCR, producing one record per CDR3 protein. The table lists approximately 600,000 distinct CDR3 sequences, 20% to 25% of them singletons. Sequencing input: blood. Receptor source: a man under 40 with Graves' ophthalmopathy.

The chain carries TRBV24-1 and TRBJ2-1, with TRBD2 matching over 7 bases. Germline V gives CDR1 KGHDR, CDR2 SFDVKD. V shed 7 bases and J 6 bases; nucleotides not matched to a gene: 8. The CDR3 length is 14 residues. The CDR3 reads CATRRTGGINEQFF. CDR3 in DNA: TGTGCCACCAGGAGAACGGGAGGCATCAATGAGCAGTTCTTC.

The chain uses TRBV6-2 or TRBV6-3 and TRBJ1-1; tentative D call: TRBD1 (5 bases). The CDR3 is 12 amino acids. The ends were cut back, 8 bases at V and 4 bases at J, with 11 bases in the middle. Germline V gene sequence: CDR1 MNHEY, CDR2 SVGEGT. The CDR3 sequence is CASAGGSTEAFF. CDR3 DNA: TGTGCCAGCGCGGGGGGGAGCACTGAAGCTTTCTTT.

This clonotype has at least ten counts. The CDR3 loop is CAWRDSMNTEAFF. CDR3 nucleotides: TGTGCCTGGAGGGACAGCATGAACACTGAAGCTTTCTTT. The chain links TRBV30 to TRBJ1-1, with D possibly matching TRBD1 (6 bases). Germline CDR1 and CDR2: GTSNPN and SVGIG (reference sequence). V was cut by 3 bases and J by 0 bases, with 8 bases left in between. The CDR3 loop spans 13 amino acids.

To note about this clonotype: A read error may explain this, as a much larger clone is one base away. This chain connects TRBV15 to TRBJ1-1; D unresolved. Per germline, CDR1 LNHNV and CDR2 YYDKDF (reference sequence). Trimming pared 5 bases from V and 5 bases from J, leaving 6 bases between. This CDR3 is built from 11 residues. The CDR3 spells CATSGPTEAFF. CDR3 bases: TGTGCCACCAGCGGTCCGACTGAAGCTTTCTTT.

The sample holds many counts of this clonotype. The V and J genes are TRBV6-1 and TRBJ1-1, with a weak D call TRBD1 (6 bases). The CDR3 is 15 amino acids. With 4 bases removed from V and 4 bases from J, the gap between germline ends came to 16 bases. In germline, CDR1 is MNHNS, CDR2 SASEGT. The CDR3 sequence is CASSANRDLSTEAFF. CDR3 sequence (DNA): TGTGCCAGCAGTGCCAACAGGGACCTGAGCACTGAAGCTTTCTTT.

This clonotype appeared a few times. The gene calls are TRBV11-2 and TRBJ2-5, with 10 nucleotides matching TRBD2. Germline lookup yields CDR1 SGHAT and CDR2 FQNNGV. V lost 5 bases, J lost 9 bases, and 9 bases stayed unmatched. The CDR3 consists of 14 residues. DNA for the CDR3: TGTGCCAGCAGCCGTCTAGCGGGAGATTTTTCCCAGTACTTC. Translated, it gives CASSRLAGDFSQYF.

Details on this clonotype: Compared with germline, one end of the junction differs, possibly owing to a read error. V gene TRBV29-1 combines with J gene TRBJ2-1; TRBD1 aligns across 11 bases. Looked up from germline, CDR1 is SQVTM and CDR2 is ANQGSEA. The CDR3 contains 20 residues. This CDR3 is CGVFGTGGLGAGSSYNEQFF. DNA for the CDR3: TGCGGCGTTTTCGGGACAGGGGGATTGGGTGCGGGAAGCTCCTACAATGAGCAGTTCTTC.

The sample holds many counts of this clonotype. V usage is TRBV20-1 and J usage is TRBJ1-1; D is possibly TRBD1 (6 bases). The germline V and J ends were trimmed by 3 bases and 1 base, with 9 bases remaining between them. The germline V gene encodes CDR1 DFQATT and CDR2 SNEGSKA (reference sequence). This CDR3 has 13 residues. The CDR3 DNA reads TGCAGTGCTAGTCAGGGGTGGAACACTGAAGCTTTCTTT. Amino acid sequence: CSASQGWNTEAFF.

This clonotype was seen a handful of times. V usage is TRBV2 and J usage is TRBJ2-1; D gene unclear. Germline CDR1 is SNHLY and CDR2 is FYNNEI. The CDR3 totals 12 residues. Between the trimmed V and J ends, which lost 1 base and 9 bases, there was a span of 7 bases. CDR3 amino acids: CASSEVSFEQFF. The CDR3 DNA is TGTGCCAGCAGTGAAGTTAGCTTTGAGCAGTTCTTC.

The V call is TRBV7-3, the J call TRBJ2-2, with 11 nucleotides matching TRBD1. Per the germline V gene, CDR1 is SGHTA and CDR2 is FQGTGA. This CDR3 region has 15 residues. J was trimmed by 7 bases and V by 2 bases; bases with no gene match: 3. Here the CDR3 DNA reads TGTGCCAGCAGCTTAGGACAGGGGGCCTTCGGGGAGCTGTTTTTT. Translated, it gives CASSLGQGAFGELFF.

J is TRBJ2-1 and V is TRBV20-1, with TRBD2 matching over 7 bases. V lost 3 bases and J lost 3; bases outside the gene matches: 8. Germline assignment: CDR1 DFQATT and CDR2 SNEGSKA (reference sequence). CDR3 length equals 15 residues. The CDR3 DNA sequence: TGCAGTGCTAGGGATAGCGGGTGGTACTACAATGAGCAGTTCTTC. Translating gives CSARDSGWYYNEQFF.

This chain uses TRBV5-1 with TRBJ1-2; the D gene is possibly TRBD1 (5 bases). From germline, CDR1 is SGHRS and CDR2 YFSETQ. The V end was cut by 4 bases, the J end by 6 bases, with 10 bases between. This CDR3 is 12 amino acids long. The CDR3 here is CASSAGGNGYTF. DNA for the CDR3: TGCGCCAGCAGCGCCGGGGGGAATGGCTACACCTTC.

The rearrangement uses TRBV3-1 and TRBJ1-6, with D maybe TRBD1 (6 bases). The V and J ends lost 4 bases and 9 bases respectively, with 13 bases between them. The CDR3 totals 14 residues. CDR1 is LGHDT and CDR2 is YNNKEL in the germline V gene (reference sequence). The CDR3, as DNA: TGTGCCAGCAGCCCCAGGGGAGCGGGTTCACCCCTCCACTTT. Its translation: CASSPRGAGSPLHF.

The sample holds a few counts of this clonotype. V is TRBV29-1 and J is TRBJ1-4, with 7 positions matching TRBD1. The germline V gene has CDR1 SQVTM and CDR2 ANQGSEA. V lost 6 bases and J lost 4; bases outside the gene matches: 2. The CDR3 has 12 residues. The CDR3 loop reads CSVRQGNEKLFF. CDR3 nucleotide sequence: TGCAGCGTCAGACAGGGTAATGAAAAACTGTTTTTT.

The table lists this clonotype with a count of one. The V and J genes are TRBV9 and TRBJ1-5; D is perhaps TRBD1 (5 bases). The CDR3 consists of 18 residues. CDR1 and CDR2 from the germline V gene are SGDLS and YYNGEE. V was trimmed by 2 bases and J by 0 bases, leaving 18 bases between them. The CDR3 region has the DNA TGTGCCAGCAGCGTTCTGTCTGGGGGAAGGTATAGCAATCAGCCCCAGCATTTT. This sequence encodes CASSVLSGGRYSNQPQHF.

This clonotype was found a few times. The chain recombines TRBV24-1 with TRBJ2-3; D is perhaps TRBD2 (5 bases). V dropped 4 bases and J dropped 1 base, with 5 bases sitting between them. Germline V CDR1 and CDR2: KGHDR, SFDVKD. The CDR3 covers 13 residues. CDR3 coding DNA: TGTGCCACCAGTGAGGAGGGCACAGATACGCAGTATTTT. Translated, it gives CATSEEGTDTQYF.

This clonotype was found a few times. This chain joins TRBV27 and TRBJ2-7, with 14 positions matching TRBD2. CDR3 length: 17 residues. The J segment lost 4 bases and the V segment lost 4 bases, leaving 9 bases of the junction unmatched. From germline, CDR1 is MNHEY and CDR2 SMNVEV (reference sequence). As DNA, the CDR3 is TGTGCCAGCAGTTCCTATGGGACTAGCGGGAGACGGTACGAGCAGTACTTC. It encodes CASSSYGTSGRRYEQYF.

The chain combines TRBV20-1 with TRBJ2-7; TRBD1 agrees at 11 bases. The CDR3 length is 14 residues. With 1 base clipped from V and 6 bases from J, the junction kept 5 bases outside the gene matches. Germline assignment: CDR1 DFQATT and CDR2 SNEGSKA (reference sequence). CDR3 residues: CSARVPGTGGEQYF. Written as DNA, the CDR3 is TGCAGTGCTAGAGTCCCCGGGACAGGGGGCGAGCAGTACTTC.

V is TRBV2 and J is TRBJ2-2, with 9 bases fitting TRBD1. Germline values: CDR1 SNHLY, CDR2 FYNNEI. The CDR3 runs 15 residues. V lost 6 bases, J lost 6 bases, and 8 bases stayed unmatched. The CDR3 reads CASRGGQGSPGELFF. In nucleotides, the CDR3 is TGTGCCAGCAGAGGGGGACAGGGTTCTCCCGGGGAGCTGTTTTTT.

V usage is TRBV9 and J usage is TRBJ1-1; D is unresolved. The CDR3 extends over 15 amino acids. Germline CDR1 SGDLS, CDR2 YYNGEE. V was trimmed by 0 bases and J by 0 bases, leaving 9 bases between them. CDR3 region: CASSVEEGMNTEAFF. CDR3 DNA sequence: TGTGCCAGCAGCGTAGAGGAAGGAATGAACACTGAAGCTTTCTTT.

V usage is TRBV20-1 and J usage is TRBJ2-6; D remains unclear. The germline CDR1 and CDR2 sequences are DFQATT and SNEGSKA (reference sequence). With 1 base removed from V and 0 bases from J, the gap between germline ends came to 13 bases. The CDR3 loop spans 17 amino acids. The CDR3 DNA reads TGCAGTGCTAGAGTTGCAGGCTATAGCTCTGGGGCCAACGTCCTGACTTTC. Its protein product is CSARVAGYSSGANVLTF.